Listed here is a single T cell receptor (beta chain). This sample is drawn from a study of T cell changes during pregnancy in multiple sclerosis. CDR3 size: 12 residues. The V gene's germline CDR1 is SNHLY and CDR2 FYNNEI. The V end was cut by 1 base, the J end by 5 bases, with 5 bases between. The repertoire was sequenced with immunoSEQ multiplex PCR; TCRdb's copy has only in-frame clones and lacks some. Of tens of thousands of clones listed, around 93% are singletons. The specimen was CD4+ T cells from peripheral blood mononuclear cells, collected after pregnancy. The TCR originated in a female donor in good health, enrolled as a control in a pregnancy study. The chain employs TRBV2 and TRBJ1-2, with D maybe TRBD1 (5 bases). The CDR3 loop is CASSEEGYGYTF. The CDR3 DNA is TGTGCCAGCAGTGAAGAGGGGTATGGCTACACCTTC.